What follows describes a single T cell receptor beta chain. Its antigen is unknown. The data were produced by immunoSEQ multiplex PCR, yet TCRdb's version contains in-frame clones alone and is incomplete. The table includes 95,000 to 130,000 clones, about 91% detected once. The data were obtained in a study of T cell responses to AZD1222 COVID-19 vaccine. Study conclusions and caveats: No day 14 peak samples; only post-peak repertoires were characterized. Possibly, clonal diversity was underestimated; donors were largely white British and included more females. Increased Spike-specific TCR breadth and depth were observed after two AZD1222 doses.

The CDR3 length is 19 residues. Germline V CDR1 and CDR2: MNHEY, SVGEGT. V was pared by 5 bases and J by 0 bases, with 16 bases of the junction left unmatched. This receptor was taken from an adult in good health. V and J are TRBV6-2 or TRBV6-3 and TRBJ2-7, with TRBD2 identical over 10 bases. Material: peripheral blood, obtained on day 0 of AZD1222 vaccination. This CDR3 reads CASSKVSLELAGFSYEQYF. DNA for the CDR3: TGTGCCAGCAGTAAGGTCTCACTAGAACTAGCGGGGTTCTCCTACGAGCAGTACTTC.